Shown below are 15 T cell receptor beta chains from a single sample sequenced in a study of blood T cell repertoires in COVID-19. Libraries were prepared by immunoSEQ multiplex PCR; TCRdb keeps only in-frame clonotypes and omits some of them. The sample holds some 28,000 clones, 75% to 90% seen once. The source material was peripheral blood. These receptors all stem from a man aged 60 to 75 with acute or convalescent COVID-19.

The chain recombines TRBV24-1 with TRBJ1-1; D is ambiguous. The CDR3 sequence is 13 residues long. The germline V and J ends were trimmed by 4 bases and 0 bases, with 5 bases remaining between them. Germline V lookup: CDR1 KGHDR, CDR2 SFDVKD. CDR3 sequence reads: CATSDSMNTEAFF. CDR3 in DNA: TGTGCCACCAGTGACAGTATGAACACTGAAGCTTTCTTT.

The rearrangement joins TRBV29-1 to TRBJ1-4; no clear D gene. V lost 0 bases, J lost 0 bases, and 8 bases lay in between. This CDR3 contains 15 residues. Per germline, CDR1 SQVTM and CDR2 ANQGSEA. The CDR3 spells CSVEDPVATNEKLFF. CDR3 DNA sequence: TGCAGCGTTGAAGATCCCGTTGCAACTAATGAAAAACTGTTTTTT. Full variable domain (outside the CDR3, taken from reference TRBV29-1 and TRBJ1-4): SAVISQKPSRDICQRGTSLTIQCQVDSQVTMMFWYRQQPGQSLTLIATANQGSEATYESGFVIDKFPISRPNLTFSTLTVSNMSPEDSSIYLCSVEDPVATNEKLFFGSGTQLSVL.

The rearrangement joins TRBV2 to TRBJ1-6, with 8 bases identical to TRBD1. CDR3 length equals 14 residues. Trimming took 5 bases from V and 10 from J; bases not matched to a gene: 7. Germline assignment: CDR1 SNHLY and CDR2 FYNNEI. Written as DNA, the CDR3 is TGTGCCAGCAGTTCAGGGGGCGAGGGATCACCCCTCCACTTT. This gives the protein CASSSGGEGSPLHF. The variable domain in full, completed from reference TRBV2 and TRBJ1-6, reads EPEVTQTPSHQVTQMGQEVILRCVPISNHLYFYWYRQILGQKVEFLVSFYNNEISEKSEIFDDQFSVERPDGSNFTLKIRSTKLEDSAMYFCASSSGGEGSPLHFGNGTRLTVT.

Within the sample, this clone is medium-sized. The rearrangement joins TRBV6-1 to TRBJ2-6; TRBD1 aligns across 8 bases. Germline V gives CDR1 MNHNS, CDR2 SASEGT. The V and J ends lost 3 bases and 1 base, in that order; junction bases with no gene match: 2. The CDR3 has 16 residues. The CDR3 sequence: CASSDGTGSGANVLTF. In nucleotides, the CDR3 is TGTGCCAGCAGTGACGGGACAGGATCTGGGGCCAACGTCCTGACTTTC.

Concerning this clone: At one of its ends the junction is not consistent with the germline gene, which may arise from a read error. This chain joins TRBV27 and TRBJ2-1; D may be TRBD1 or TRBD2 (6 bases each). This CDR3 is built from 15 residues. CDR1 and CDR2 from the germline V gene are MNHEY and SMNVEV (reference sequence). The CDR3 DNA sequence: TGTGCCAGCAGTCTATCGGGGGCCTACTACAATGAGCAGTTCTTC. Translated, it gives CASSLSGAYYNEQFF.

The chain joins TRBV30 to TRBJ2-5; TRBD2 agrees at 8 bases. The CDR3 totals 18 residues. In germline, CDR1 is GTSNPN, CDR2 SVGIG (reference sequence). V shed 3 bases and J 3 bases; nucleotides not matched to a gene: 18. The CDR3 loop reads CAWSPGVTRIAGKETQYF. The CDR3 DNA reads TGTGCCTGGAGCCCGGGGGTGACAAGGATAGCGGGAAAAGAGACCCAGTACTTC.

The chain employs TRBV11-1 and TRBJ1-1; possibly TRBD1 for D (6 bases). The CDR3 runs to 15 residues. V gave up 4 bases and J gave up 4 bases, with 16 bases separating them. Germline-derived CDR1 and CDR2 are SGHAT and FQDESV (reference sequence). This CDR3 is CASSWDTLRGTEAFF. CDR3 DNA sequence: TGTGCCAGCAGCTGGGACACACTAAGGGGCACTGAAGCTTTCTTT.

The chain has TRBV6-4 and TRBJ1-3, with D maybe TRBD1 (6 bases). Germline CDR1 is MRHNA and CDR2 is SNTAGT. There are 14 residues in the CDR3. Trimming stripped 8 bases from V and 0 bases from J, with 11 bases between. The CDR3 is CASGGGGSGNTIYF. The CDR3 DNA sequence: TGTGCCAGCGGTGGAGGGGGCTCTGGAAACACCATATATTTT.

The gene calls are TRBV2 and TRBJ2-1; weak D call: TRBD2 (6 bases). The germline V gene encodes CDR1 SNHLY and CDR2 FYNNEI. This CDR3 spans 16 amino acids. V was clipped by 3 bases and J by 0 bases, with 12 bases between them. The CDR3 loop reads CASSDGTSLSYNEQFF. In nucleotides, the CDR3 is TGTGCCAGCAGTGATGGGACTTCTCTCTCCTACAATGAGCAGTTCTTC. Combining the CDR3 with reference TRBV2 and TRBJ2-1 gives the whole variable domain EPEVTQTPSHQVTQMGQEVILRCVPISNHLYFYWYRQILGQKVEFLVSFYNNEISEKSEIFDDQFSVERPDGSNFTLKIRSTKLEDSAMYFCASSDGTSLSYNEQFFGPGTRLTVL.

The chain carries TRBV19 and TRBJ2-7; TRBD2 aligns across 14 bases. CDR3 size: 15 residues. Per germline, CDR1 LNHDA and CDR2 SQIVND (reference sequence). V lost 6 bases to trimming and J lost 3 bases; unmatched junction nucleotides: 4. The CDR3 region is CASRGLAGGNYEQYF. CDR3 sequence (DNA): TGTGCCAGTAGAGGACTAGCGGGAGGTAACTACGAGCAGTACTTC.

The chain recombines TRBV2 with TRBJ1-5, with D possibly being TRBD1 (5 bases). Germline V CDR1 and CDR2: SNHLY, FYNNEI. V dropped 2 bases and J dropped 0 bases, with 17 bases sitting between them. This CDR3 is built from 18 residues. For the CDR3, the DNA is TGTGCCAGCAGTGAACAGGATGGGGGGACCTATAGCAATCAGCCCCAGCATTTT. It yields the protein CASSEQDGGTYSNQPQHF.

The chain employs TRBV18 and TRBJ1-2; no clear D. Germline V gives CDR1 KGHSH, CDR2 LQKENI. V was clipped by 1 base and J by 2 bases, with 8 bases between them. The CDR3 extends over 14 amino acids. The CDR3 region has the DNA TGTGCCAGCTCACCACAACCGCGAAACTATGGCTACACCTTC. Translating it yields CASSPQPRNYGYTF.

This clone was found once. V usage is TRBV2 and J usage is TRBJ1-2, with 8 bases that match TRBD1. Germline trimming cut 5 bases from V and 5 bases from J; bases unmatched to any gene: 7. The CDR3 contains 14 residues. CDR1 is SNHLY and CDR2 is FYNNEI in the germline V gene. CDR3 coding DNA: TGTGCCAGCAGTCCCCAGGGGGCCCTATATGGCTACACCTTC. This codes for CASSPQGALYGYTF. Filled out from reference TRBV2 and TRBJ1-2, the complete variable domain reads EPEVTQTPSHQVTQMGQEVILRCVPISNHLYFYWYRQILGQKVEFLVSFYNNEISEKSEIFDDQFSVERPDGSNFTLKIRSTKLEDSAMYFCASSPQGALYGYTFGSGTRLTVV.

The chain uses TRBV6-5 and TRBJ1-1; D call uncertain. V gave up 4 bases and J gave up 2 bases, with 8 bases separating them. The CDR3 is 13 amino acids. Germline V gives CDR1 MNHEY, CDR2 SVGAGI. CDR3 sequence: CASSLQLNTEAFF. For the CDR3, the DNA is TGTGCCAGCAGTTTACAGTTAAACACTGAAGCTTTCTTT.

J is TRBJ2-5 and V is TRBV5-1; 7 bases align to TRBD2. CDR1 is SGHRS and CDR2 is YFSETQ in the germline V gene. With V trimmed by 1 base and J by 5 bases, 8 bases remained unmatched. CDR3 length: 15 amino acids. CDR3 loop: CASSLTSGIQETQYF. Written as DNA, the CDR3 is TGCGCCAGCAGCTTGACGAGCGGGATCCAGGAGACCCAGTACTTC.